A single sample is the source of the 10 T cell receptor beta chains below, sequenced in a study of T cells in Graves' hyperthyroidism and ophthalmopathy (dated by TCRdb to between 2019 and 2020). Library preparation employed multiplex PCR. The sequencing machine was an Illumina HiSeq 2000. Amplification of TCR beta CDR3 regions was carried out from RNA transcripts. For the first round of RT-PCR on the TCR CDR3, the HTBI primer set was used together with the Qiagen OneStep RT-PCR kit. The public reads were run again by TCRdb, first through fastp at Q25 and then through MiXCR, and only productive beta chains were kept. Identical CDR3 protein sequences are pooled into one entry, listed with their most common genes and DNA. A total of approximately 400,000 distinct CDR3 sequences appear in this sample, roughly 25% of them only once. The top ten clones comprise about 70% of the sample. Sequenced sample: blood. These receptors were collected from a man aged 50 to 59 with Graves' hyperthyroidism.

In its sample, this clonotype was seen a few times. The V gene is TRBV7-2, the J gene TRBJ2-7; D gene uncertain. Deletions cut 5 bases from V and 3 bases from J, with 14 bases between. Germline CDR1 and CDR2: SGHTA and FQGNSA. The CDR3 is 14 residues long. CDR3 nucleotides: TGTGCCAGCAGCGCCCGCTTGGCGGACTACGAGCAGTACTTC. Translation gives CASSARLADYEQYF.

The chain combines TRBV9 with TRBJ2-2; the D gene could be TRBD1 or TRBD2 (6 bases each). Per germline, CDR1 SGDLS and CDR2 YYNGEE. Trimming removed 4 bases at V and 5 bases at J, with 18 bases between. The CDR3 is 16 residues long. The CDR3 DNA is TGTGCCAGCAGCCCGAGGGGCGGAGGGGGTACCGGGGAGCTGTTTTTT. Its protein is CASSPRGGGGTGELFF.

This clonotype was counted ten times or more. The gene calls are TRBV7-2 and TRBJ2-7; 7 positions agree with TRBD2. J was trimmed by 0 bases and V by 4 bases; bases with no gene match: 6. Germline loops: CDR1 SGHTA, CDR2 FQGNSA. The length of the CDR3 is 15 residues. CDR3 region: CASSSTGGSSYEQYF. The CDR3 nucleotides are TGTGCCAGCAGCTCTACCGGGGGGAGCTCCTACGAGCAGTACTTC. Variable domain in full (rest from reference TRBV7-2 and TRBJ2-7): GAGVSQSPSNKVTEKGKDVELRCDPISGHTALYWYRQSLGQGLEFLIYFQGNSAPDKSGLPSDRFSAERTGGSVSTLTIQRTQQEDSAVYLCASSSTGGSSYEQYFGPGTRLTVT.

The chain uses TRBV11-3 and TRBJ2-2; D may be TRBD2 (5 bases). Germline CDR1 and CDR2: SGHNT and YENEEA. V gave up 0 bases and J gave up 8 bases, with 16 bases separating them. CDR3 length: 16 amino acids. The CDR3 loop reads CASSLDAPQDSGELFF. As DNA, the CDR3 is TGTGCCAGCAGCTTAGATGCCCCCCAGGACTCGGGGGAGCTGTTTTTT.

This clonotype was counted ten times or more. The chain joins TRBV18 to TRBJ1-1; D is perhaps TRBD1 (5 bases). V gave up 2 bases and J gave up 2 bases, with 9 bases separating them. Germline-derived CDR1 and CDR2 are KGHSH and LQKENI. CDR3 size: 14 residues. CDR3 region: CASSPVGTNTEAFF. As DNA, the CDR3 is TGTGCCAGCTCACCAGTTGGGACCAACACTGAAGCTTTCTTT.

The CDR3, as DNA: TGTGCCAGCAGTTTAAGCCTGCGGGCAGGCCAAGCTTTCTTT. Encoded protein: CASSLSLRAGQAFF. This chain joins TRBV12-3 or TRBV12-4 and TRBJ1-1; D not certain. The length of the CDR3 is 14 residues. Trimming took 2 bases from V and 9 from J, leaving 16 bases between them.

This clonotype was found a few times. CDR3 sequence reads: CASAQRGGRELFF. The CDR3 DNA follows: TGTGCCAGCGCCCAGCGGGGGGGCAGGGAGCTGTTTTTT. This chain connects TRBV7-2 to TRBJ2-2; 10 bases are a match to TRBD2. V lost 8 bases and J lost 9; bases outside the gene matches: 6. Germline V gives CDR1 SGHTA, CDR2 FQGNSA. The CDR3 sequence is 13 residues long.

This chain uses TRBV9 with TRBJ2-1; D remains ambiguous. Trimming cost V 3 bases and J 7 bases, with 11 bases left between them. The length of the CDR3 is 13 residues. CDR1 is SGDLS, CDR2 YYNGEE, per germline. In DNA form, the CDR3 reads TGTGCCAGCAGCGCAGACTCTTTTAATGAGCAGTTCTTC. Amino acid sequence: CASSADSFNEQFF.

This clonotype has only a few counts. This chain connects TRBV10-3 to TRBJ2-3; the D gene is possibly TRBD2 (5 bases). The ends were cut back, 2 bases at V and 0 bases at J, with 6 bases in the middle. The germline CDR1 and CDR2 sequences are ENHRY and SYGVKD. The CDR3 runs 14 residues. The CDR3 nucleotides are TGTGCCATCAGTGAGGGCGGGAGCACAGATACGCAGTATTTT. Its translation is CAISEGGSTDTQYF.

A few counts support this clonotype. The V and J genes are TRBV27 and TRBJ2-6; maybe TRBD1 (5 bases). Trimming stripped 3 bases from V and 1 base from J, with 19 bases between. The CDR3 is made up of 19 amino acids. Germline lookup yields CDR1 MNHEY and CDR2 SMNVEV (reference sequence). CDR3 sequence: CASSFRTVGVWSGANVLTF. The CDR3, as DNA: TGTGCCAGCAGTTTCCGTACAGTAGGGGTTTGGTCTGGGGCCAACGTCCTGACTTTC.